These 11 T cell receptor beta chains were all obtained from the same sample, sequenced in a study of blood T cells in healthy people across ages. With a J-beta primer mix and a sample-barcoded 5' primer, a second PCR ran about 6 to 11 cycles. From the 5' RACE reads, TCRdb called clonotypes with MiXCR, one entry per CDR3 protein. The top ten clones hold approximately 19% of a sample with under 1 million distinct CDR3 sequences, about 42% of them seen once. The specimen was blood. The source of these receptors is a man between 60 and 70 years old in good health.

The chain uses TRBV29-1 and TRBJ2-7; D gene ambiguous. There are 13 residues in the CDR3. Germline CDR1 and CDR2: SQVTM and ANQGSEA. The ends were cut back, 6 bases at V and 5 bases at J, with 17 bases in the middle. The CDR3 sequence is CSVSESDLDEQYF. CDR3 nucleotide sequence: TGCAGCGTCTCGGAGAGCGACTTGGACGAGCAGTACTTC.

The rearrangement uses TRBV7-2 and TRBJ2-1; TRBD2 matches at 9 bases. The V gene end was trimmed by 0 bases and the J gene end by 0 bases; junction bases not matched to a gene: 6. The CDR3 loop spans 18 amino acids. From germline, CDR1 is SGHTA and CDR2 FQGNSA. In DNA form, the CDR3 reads TGTGCCAGCAGCTTAGCGTTAGCGGGGGTTCTCTCCTACAATGAGCAGTTCTTC. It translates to CASSLALAGVLSYNEQFF.

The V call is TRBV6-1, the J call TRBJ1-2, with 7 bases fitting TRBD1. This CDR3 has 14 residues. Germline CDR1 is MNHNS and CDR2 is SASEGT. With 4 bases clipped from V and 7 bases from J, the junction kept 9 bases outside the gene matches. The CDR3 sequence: CASSALPAGGGYTF. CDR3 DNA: TGTGCCAGCAGTGCCCTCCCGGCAGGGGGTGGCTACACCTTC.

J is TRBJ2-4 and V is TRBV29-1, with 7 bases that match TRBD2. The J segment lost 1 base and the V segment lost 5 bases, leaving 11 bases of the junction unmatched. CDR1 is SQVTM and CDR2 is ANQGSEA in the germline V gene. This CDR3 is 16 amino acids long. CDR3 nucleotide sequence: TGCAGCGTTCCAGCGGGAAGTGGGGCGGCCAAAAACATTCAGTACTTC. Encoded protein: CSVPAGSGAAKNIQYF.

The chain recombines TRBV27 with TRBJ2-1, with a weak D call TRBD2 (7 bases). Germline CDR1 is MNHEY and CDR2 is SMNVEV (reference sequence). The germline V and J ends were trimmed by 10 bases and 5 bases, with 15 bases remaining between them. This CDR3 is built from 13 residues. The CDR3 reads CATRGGANNEQFF. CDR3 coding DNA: TGTGCCACCAGAGGGGGGGCCAACAATGAGCAGTTCTTC.

CDR3 bases: TGTGCCAGCAGGTACCTCCAGGGCCCGCAGTTCTTC. This translates into CASRYLQGPQFF. This sequence joins TRBV6-2 or TRBV6-3 and TRBJ2-1, with D maybe TRBD1 (5 bases). V was cut by 6 bases and J by 12 bases, with 15 bases left in between. Looked up from germline, CDR1 is MNHEY and CDR2 is SVGEGT. The CDR3 consists of 12 residues.

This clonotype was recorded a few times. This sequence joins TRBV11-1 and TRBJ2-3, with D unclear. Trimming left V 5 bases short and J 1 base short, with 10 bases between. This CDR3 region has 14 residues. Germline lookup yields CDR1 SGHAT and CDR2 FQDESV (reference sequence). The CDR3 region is CASSPNSGTDTQYF. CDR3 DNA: TGTGCCAGCAGCCCCAACTCAGGCACAGATACGCAGTATTTT.

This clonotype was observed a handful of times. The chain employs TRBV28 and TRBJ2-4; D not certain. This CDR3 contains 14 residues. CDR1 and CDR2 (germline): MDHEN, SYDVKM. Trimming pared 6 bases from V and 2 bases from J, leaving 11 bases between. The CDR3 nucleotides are TGTGCCAGCAGCCTCGCCGGCTCCAAAAACATTCAGTACTTC. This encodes CASSLAGSKNIQYF.

The CDR3 DNA follows: TGTGCTAGTGGTCAGCGGGGGGCCCAGAGGGAGACCCAGTACTTC. It specifies CASGQRGAQRETQYF. The chain links TRBV12-5 to TRBJ2-5, with TRBD2 matching 9 bases. Germline-derived CDR1 and CDR2 are LGHNT and FRNRAP. J gave up 5 bases and V 5 bases, and 9 bases lay outside the gene matches. The CDR3 has 15 residues. The whole variable domain, remainder taken from reference TRBV12-5 and TRBJ2-5, is DARVTQTPRHKVTEMGQEVTMRCQPILGHNTVFWYRQTMMQGLELLAYFRNRAPLDDSGMPKDRFSAEMPDATLATLKIQPSEPRDSAVYFCASGQRGAQRETQYFGPGTRLLVL.

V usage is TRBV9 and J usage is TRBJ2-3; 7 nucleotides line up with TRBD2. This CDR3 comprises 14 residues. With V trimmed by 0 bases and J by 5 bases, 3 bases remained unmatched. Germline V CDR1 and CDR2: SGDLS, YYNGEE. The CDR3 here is CASSVEGRGDTQYF. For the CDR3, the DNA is TGTGCCAGCAGCGTAGAGGGGAGGGGAGATACGCAGTATTTT.

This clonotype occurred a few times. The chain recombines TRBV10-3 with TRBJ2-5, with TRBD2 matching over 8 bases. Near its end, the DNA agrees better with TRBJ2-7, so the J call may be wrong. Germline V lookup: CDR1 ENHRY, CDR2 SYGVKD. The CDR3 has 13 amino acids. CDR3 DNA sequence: TGTGCCATCTCGGGAGGGATCCCCTACGAGCAGTACTTC. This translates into CAISGGIPYEQYF.